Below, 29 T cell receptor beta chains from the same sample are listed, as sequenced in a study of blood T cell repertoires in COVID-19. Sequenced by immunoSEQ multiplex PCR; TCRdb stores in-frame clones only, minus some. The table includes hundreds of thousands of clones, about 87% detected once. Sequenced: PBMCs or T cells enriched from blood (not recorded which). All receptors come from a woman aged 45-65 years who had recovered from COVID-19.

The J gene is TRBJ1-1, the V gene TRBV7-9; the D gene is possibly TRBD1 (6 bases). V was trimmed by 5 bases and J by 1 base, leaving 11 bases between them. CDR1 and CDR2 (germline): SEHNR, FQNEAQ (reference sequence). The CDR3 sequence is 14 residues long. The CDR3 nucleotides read TGTGCCAGCAGCCCACAGACAGGGAACACTGAAGCTTTCTTT. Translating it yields CASSPQTGNTEAFF.

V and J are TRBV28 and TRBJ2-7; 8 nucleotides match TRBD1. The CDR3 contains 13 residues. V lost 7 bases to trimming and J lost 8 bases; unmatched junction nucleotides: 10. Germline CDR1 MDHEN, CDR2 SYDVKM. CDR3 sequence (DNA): TGTGCCAGCACCGCCGGACAGGGAAGACAGCAGTACTTC. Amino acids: CASTAGQGRQQYF.

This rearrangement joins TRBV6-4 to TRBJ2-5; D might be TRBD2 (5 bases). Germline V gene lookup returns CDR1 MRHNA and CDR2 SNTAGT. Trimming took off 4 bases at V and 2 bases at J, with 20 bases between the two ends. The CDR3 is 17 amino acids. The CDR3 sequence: CASSVFRQRVKQETQYF. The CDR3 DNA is TGTGCCAGCAGTGTGTTTAGGCAGAGGGTAAAACAAGAGACCCAGTACTTC.

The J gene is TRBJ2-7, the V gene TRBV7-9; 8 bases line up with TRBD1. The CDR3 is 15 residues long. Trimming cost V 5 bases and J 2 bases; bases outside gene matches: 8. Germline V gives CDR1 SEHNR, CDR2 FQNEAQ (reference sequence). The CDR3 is CASSPRTGTAYEQYF. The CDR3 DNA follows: TGTGCCAGCAGCCCCCGGACAGGGACGGCCTACGAGCAGTACTTC. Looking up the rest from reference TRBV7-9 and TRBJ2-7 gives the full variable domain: DTGVSQNPRHKITKRGQNVTFRCDPISEHNRLYWYRQTLGQGPEFLTYFQNEAQLEKSRLLSDRFSAERPKGSFSTLEIQRTEQGDSAMYLCASSPRTGTAYEQYFGPGTRLTVT.

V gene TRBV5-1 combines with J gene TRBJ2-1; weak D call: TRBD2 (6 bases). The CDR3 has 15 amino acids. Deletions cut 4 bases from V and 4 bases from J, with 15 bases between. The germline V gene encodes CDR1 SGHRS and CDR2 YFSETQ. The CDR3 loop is CASSLGGATYNEQFF. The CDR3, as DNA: TGCGCCAGCAGCCTTGGCGGGGCGACGTACAATGAGCAGTTCTTC.

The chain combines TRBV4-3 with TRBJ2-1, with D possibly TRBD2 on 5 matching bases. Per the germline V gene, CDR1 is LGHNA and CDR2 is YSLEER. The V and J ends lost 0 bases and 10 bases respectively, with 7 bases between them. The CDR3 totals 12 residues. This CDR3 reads CASSQDSGEQFF. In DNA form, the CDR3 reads TGCGCCAGCAGCCAAGATTCGGGGGAGCAGTTCTTC.

CDR3 DNA: TGTGCCAGCAGCTTATTGGACCCTAGCGGAGCGTACGAGCAGTACTTC. Its translation is CASSLLDPSGAYEQYF. V gene TRBV7-2 combines with J gene TRBJ2-7, with 7 bases lining up with TRBD2. Germline CDR1 reads SGHTA; CDR2 reads FQGNSA. Losses at the gene ends were 2 bases for V and 4 bases for J; bases not matched to a gene: 11. This CDR3 region has 16 residues.

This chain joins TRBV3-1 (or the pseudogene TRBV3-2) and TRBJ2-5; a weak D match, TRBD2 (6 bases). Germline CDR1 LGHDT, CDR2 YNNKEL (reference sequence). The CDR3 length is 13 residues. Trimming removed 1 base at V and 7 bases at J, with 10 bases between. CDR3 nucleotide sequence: TGTGCCAGCAGCCAAGTTAGAGCGGGGACCCAGTACTTC. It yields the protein CASSQVRAGTQYF.

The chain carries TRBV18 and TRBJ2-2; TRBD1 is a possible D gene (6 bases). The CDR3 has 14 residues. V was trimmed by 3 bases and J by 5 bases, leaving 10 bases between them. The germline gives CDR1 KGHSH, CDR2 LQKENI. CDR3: CASSPSQGTGELFF. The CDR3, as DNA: TGTGCCAGCTCACCGTCTCAGGGGACCGGGGAGCTGTTTTTT.

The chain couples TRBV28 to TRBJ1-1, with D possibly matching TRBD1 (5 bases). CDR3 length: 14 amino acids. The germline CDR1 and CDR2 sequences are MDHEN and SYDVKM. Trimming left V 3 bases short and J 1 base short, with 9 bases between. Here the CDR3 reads CASSFDSWNTEAFF. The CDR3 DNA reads TGTGCCAGCAGTTTTGACAGTTGGAACACTGAAGCTTTCTTT.

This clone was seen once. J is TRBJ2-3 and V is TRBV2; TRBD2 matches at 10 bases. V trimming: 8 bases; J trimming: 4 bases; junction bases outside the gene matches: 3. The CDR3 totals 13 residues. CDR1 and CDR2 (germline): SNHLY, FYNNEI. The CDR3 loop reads CASGLAGADTQYF. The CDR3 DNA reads TGTGCCAGCGGCCTAGCGGGAGCAGATACGCAGTATTTT.

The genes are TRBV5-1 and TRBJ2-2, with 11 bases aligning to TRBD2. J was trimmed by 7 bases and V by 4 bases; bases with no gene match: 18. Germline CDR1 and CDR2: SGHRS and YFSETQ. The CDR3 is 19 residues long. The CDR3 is CASSAPLKRLAGLDGELFF. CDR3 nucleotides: TGCGCCAGCAGCGCTCCACTGAAGAGACTAGCGGGACTGGACGGGGAGCTGTTTTTT.

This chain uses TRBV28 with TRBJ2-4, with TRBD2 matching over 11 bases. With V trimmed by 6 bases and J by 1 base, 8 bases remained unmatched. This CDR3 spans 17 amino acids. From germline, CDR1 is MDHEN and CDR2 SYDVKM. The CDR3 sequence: CASSLPPSGRAKNIQYF. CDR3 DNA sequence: TGTGCCAGCAGCTTACCTCCTAGCGGGAGGGCCAAAAACATTCAGTACTTC.

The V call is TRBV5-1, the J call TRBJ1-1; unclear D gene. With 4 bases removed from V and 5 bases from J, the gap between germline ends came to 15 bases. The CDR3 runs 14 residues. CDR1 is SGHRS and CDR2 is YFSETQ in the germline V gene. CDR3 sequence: CASSAQVDTTEAFF. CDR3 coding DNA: TGCGCCAGCAGCGCCCAGGTCGACACTACTGAAGCTTTCTTT.

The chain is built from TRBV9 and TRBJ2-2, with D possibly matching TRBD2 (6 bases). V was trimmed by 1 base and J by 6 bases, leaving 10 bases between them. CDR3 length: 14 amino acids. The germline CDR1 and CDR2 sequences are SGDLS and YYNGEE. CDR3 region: CASSVYGSPGELFF. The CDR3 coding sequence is TGTGCCAGCAGCGTATACGGGAGTCCCGGGGAGCTGTTTTTT.

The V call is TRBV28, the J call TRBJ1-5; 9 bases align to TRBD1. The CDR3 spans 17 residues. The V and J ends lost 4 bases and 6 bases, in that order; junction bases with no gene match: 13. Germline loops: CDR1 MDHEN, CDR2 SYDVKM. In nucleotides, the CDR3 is TGTGCCAGCAGTTCCGTCAAGCGGGACAGGGTATTTCAGCCCCAGCATTTT. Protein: CASSSVKRDRVFQPQHF.

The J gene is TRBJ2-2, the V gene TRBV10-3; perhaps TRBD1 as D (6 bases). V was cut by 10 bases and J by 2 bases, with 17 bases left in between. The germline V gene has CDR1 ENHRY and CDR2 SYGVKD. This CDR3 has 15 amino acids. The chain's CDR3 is CASRRRDINTGELFF. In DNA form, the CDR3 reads TGTGCCAGCCGGCGTAGGGACATAAACACCGGGGAGCTGTTTTTT.

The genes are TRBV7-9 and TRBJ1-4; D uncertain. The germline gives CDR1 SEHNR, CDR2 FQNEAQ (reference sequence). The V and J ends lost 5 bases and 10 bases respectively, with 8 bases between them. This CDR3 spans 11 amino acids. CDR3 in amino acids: CASSLPGKLFF. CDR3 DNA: TGTGCCAGCAGCCTACCGGGAAAACTGTTTTTT.

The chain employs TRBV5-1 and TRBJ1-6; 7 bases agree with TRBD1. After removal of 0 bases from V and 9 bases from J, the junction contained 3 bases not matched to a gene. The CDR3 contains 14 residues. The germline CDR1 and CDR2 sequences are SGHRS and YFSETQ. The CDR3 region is CASSLEGAASPLHF. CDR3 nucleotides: TGCGCCAGCAGCTTGGAGGGGGCAGCTTCACCCCTCCACTTT.

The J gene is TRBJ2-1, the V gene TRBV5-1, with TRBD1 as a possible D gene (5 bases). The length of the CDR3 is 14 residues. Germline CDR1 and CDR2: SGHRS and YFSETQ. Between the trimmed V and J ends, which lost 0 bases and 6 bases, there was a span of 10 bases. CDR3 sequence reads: CASSLDSRANEQFF. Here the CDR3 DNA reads TGCGCCAGCAGCTTGGATAGCAGGGCCAATGAGCAGTTCTTC. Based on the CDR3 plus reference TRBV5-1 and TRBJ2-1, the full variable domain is KAGVTQTPRYLIKTRGQQVTLSCSPISGHRSVSWYQQTPGQGLQFLFEYFSETQRNKGNFPGRFSGRQFSNSRSEMNVSTLELGDSALYLCASSLDSRANEQFFGPGTRLTVL.

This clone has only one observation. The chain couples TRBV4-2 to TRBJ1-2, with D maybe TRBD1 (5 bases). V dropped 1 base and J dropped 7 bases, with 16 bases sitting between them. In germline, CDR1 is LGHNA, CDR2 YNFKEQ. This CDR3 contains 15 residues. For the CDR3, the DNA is TGTGCCAGCAGCCAAGCGGGTCGGATCCAGGGTGGCTACACCTTC. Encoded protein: CASSQAGRIQGGYTF.

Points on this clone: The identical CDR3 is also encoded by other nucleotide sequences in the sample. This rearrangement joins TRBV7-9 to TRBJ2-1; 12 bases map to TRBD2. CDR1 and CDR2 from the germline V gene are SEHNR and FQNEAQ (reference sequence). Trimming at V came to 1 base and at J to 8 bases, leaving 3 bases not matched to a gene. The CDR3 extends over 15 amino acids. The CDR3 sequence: CASSLGLAGVDEQFF. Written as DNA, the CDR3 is TGTGCCAGCAGCTTAGGACTAGCGGGAGTAGATGAGCAGTTCTTC.

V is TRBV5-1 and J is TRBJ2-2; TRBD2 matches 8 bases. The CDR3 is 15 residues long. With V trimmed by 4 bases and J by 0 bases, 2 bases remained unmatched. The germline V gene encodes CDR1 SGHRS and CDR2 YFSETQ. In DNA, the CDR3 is TGCGCCAGCAGCCAGGGACTAGCGAACACCGGGGAGCTGTTTTTT. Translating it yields CASSQGLANTGELFF. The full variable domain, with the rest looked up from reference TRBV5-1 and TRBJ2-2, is KAGVTQTPRYLIKTRGQQVTLSCSPISGHRSVSWYQQTPGQGLQFLFEYFSETQRNKGNFPGRFSGRQFSNSRSEMNVSTLELGDSALYLCASSQGLANTGELFFGEGSRLTVL.

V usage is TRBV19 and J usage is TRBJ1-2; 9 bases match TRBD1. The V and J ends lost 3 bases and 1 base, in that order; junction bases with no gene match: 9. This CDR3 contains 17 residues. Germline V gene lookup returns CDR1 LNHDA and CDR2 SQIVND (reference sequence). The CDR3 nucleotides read TGTGCCAGTAGTATGGGGGGACAGGGTAGTCTTAACTATGGCTACACCTTC. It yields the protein CASSMGGQGSLNYGYTF. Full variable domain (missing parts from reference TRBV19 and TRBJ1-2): DGGITQSPKYLFRKEGQNVTLSCEQNLNHDAMYWYRQDPGQGLRLIYYSQIVNDFQKGDIAEGYSVSREKKESFPLTVTSAQKNPTAFYLCASSMGGQGSLNYGYTFGSGTRLTVV.

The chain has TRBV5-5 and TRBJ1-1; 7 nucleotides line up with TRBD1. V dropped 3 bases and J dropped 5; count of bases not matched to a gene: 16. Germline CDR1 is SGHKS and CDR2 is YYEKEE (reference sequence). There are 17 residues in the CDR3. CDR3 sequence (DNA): TGTGCCAGCAGCTCCCGACAGGGAAACAGCGGAGGGACTGAAGCTTTCTTT. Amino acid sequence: CASSSRQGNSGGTEAFF. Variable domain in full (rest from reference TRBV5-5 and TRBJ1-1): DAGVTQSPTHLIKTRGQQVTLRCSPISGHKSVSWYQQVLGQGPQFIFQYYEKEERGRGNFPDRFSARQFPNYSSELNVNALLLGDSALYLCASSSRQGNSGGTEAFFGQGTRLTVV.

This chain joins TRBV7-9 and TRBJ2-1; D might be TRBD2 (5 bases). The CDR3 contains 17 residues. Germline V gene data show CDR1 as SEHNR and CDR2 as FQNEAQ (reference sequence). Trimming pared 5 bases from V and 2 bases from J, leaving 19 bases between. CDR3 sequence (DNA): TGTGCCAGCAGCCACGGGCGGGCCAAGGGCCCCTACAATGAGCAGTTCTTC. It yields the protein CASSHGRAKGPYNEQFF.

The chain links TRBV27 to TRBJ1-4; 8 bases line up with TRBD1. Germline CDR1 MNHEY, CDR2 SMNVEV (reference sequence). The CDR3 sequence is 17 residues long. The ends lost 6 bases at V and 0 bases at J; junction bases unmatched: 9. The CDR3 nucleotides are TGTGCCAGCAGCACCGGGACAGGCCTCGCAACTAATGAAAAACTGTTTTTT. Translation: CASSTGTGLATNEKLFF.

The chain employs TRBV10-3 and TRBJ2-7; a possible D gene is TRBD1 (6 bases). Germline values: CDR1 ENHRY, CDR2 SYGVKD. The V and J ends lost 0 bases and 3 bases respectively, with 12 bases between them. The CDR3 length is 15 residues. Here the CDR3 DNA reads TGTGCCATCAGTGAGTCTGGGGGCAGTGGCTACGAGCAGTACTTC. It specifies CAISESGGSGYEQYF.

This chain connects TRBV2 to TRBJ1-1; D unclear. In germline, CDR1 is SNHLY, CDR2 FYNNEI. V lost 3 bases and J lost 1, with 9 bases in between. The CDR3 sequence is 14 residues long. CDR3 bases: TGTGCCAGCAGTGAGGAGGCAGGGAACACTGAAGCTTTCTTT. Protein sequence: CASSEEAGNTEAFF.